This T cell receptor (beta chain) was identified during a study of T cell responses to AZD1222 COVID-19 vaccine. Study-wide findings and caveats: After two AZD1222 doses, spike-specific TCR breadth and depth rose versus day 0.

J was trimmed by 5 bases and V by 4 bases; bases with no gene match: 18. Germline loops: CDR1 SQVTM, CDR2 ANQGSEA. This CDR3 contains 18 residues. To note about this clone: Its matching antigen is unknown.

The protocol was immunoSEQ multiplex PCR, while the TCRdb copy is restricted to in-frame clones and leaves out a portion. In the table there are 110,000 to 150,000 clones, 70% to 90% of which are singletons. This sequence joins TRBV29-1 and TRBJ2-1; 9 positions agree with TRBD1. The sequence derives from an adult in good health. The specimen comprised peripheral blood, sampled on day 0 of AZD1222 vaccination. CDR3: CSVVDRGFSFTSDNEQFF. CDR3 coding DNA: TGCAGCGTTGTGGACAGGGGTTTTTCTTTTACTTCGGACAATGAGCAGTTCTTC.